A selection of T cell receptor beta chains follows, all from one sample in a study of cytomegalovirus exposure and HLA in healthy donors. Data came from immunoSEQ multiplex PCR; TCRdb stores just in-frame clones and leaves some out. The sample consists of 85,000 to 90,000 clones, around 80% of them appearing once. The material sequenced was PBMCs. These receptors originate from a man aged 30 to 39 in good health and CMV-seronegative. Each CDR3 is given with its conserved first and last residue. The D gene is left open where the match is weak. Not every row has a clone size; where given, it reads once, few, many or a size class.

D gene	J gene	CDR3 length	clone size	V gene	CDR3 protein	CDR3 DNA
NA	TRBJ2-1	16	NA	TRBV25-1	CASSEFLAGTGNEQFF	TGTGCCAGCAGTGAATTCCTTGCGGGGACGGGGAATGAGCAGTTCTTC
TRBD1	TRBJ2-7	14	NA	TRBV13	CASSFGTGIYEQYF	TGTGCCAGCAGCTTCGGGACAGGGATCTACGAGCAGTACTTC
NA	TRBJ1-5	15	NA	TRBV6-1	CASLGVGRSNQPQHF	TGTGCCAGCCTAGGGGTGGGCCGGAGCAATCAGCCCCAGCATTTT
NA	TRBJ2-1	14	NA	TRBV15	CATSRYRENNEQFF	TGTGCCACCAGCAGGTACAGAGAGAACAATGAGCAGTTCTTC
NA	TRBJ2-7	11	once	TRBV6-6	CASSNSYEQYF	TGTGCCAGCAGCAATTCCTACGAGCAGTACTTC
NA	TRBJ2-6	14	NA	TRBV5-1	CASSLGGGANVLTF	TGCGCCAGCAGCTTGGGTGGCGGGGCCAACGTCCTGACTTTC
TRBD1	TRBJ1-3	17	NA	TRBV4-2	CASSQGDRTFTGNTIYF	TGTGCCAGCAGCCAAGGGGACAGGACTTTCACTGGAAACACCATATATTTT
TRBD2	TRBJ2-1	17	NA	TRBV29-1	CSVERGSGGVSYNEQFF	TGCAGCGTTGAAAGGGGGTCCGGGGGGGTCTCCTACAATGAGCAGTTCTTC
TRBD1	TRBJ1-2	18	NA	TRBV7-2	CASSLTFGQGASGYGYTF	TGTGCCAGCAGCCTGACATTCGGACAGGGGGCCTCAGGCTATGGCTACACCTTC
NA	TRBJ2-3	14	few	TRBV5-4	CASSVGLKRDTQYF	TGTGCCAGCAGCGTCGGCTTAAAGCGAGATACGCAGTATTTT
NA	TRBJ1-2	11	NA	TRBV19	CASRFLPGYTF	TGTGCCAGTAGATTCCTCCCTGGCTACACCTTC
TRBD1	TRBJ1-4	17	NA	TRBV5-1	CASSFRQGTRRREKLFF	TGCGCCAGCAGCTTCCGACAGGGGACACGTCGTCGGGAAAAACTGTTTTTT
NA	TRBJ1-2	12	NA	TRBV18	CASSEGTIGYTF	TGTGCCAGCTCAGAAGGGACAATTGGCTACACCTTC
TRBD1	TRBJ1-6	16	NA	TRBV5-6	CASSLVAGQGGSPLHF	TGTGCCAGCAGCTTGGTTGCGGGACAGGGTGGTTCACCCCTCCACTTT
TRBD1	TRBJ1-2	15	NA	TRBV5-6	CASSFAGTGVNGYTF	TGTGCCAGCAGCTTCGCCGGGACAGGGGTTAATGGCTACACCTTC
TRBD1	TRBJ1-1	15	few	TRBV9	CASSVDRDRNTEAFF	TGTGCCAGCAGCGTAGACCGGGACAGGAACACTGAAGCTTTCTTT
NA	TRBJ1-6	13	once	TRBV30	CAWSVDTDSPLHF	TGTGCCTGGAGTGTGGACACCGATTCACCCCTCCACTTT
NA	TRBJ2-1	15	NA	TRBV5-8	CASSLWQTFYNEQFF	TGTGCCAGCAGCTTGTGGCAGACTTTCTACAATGAGCAGTTCTTC
NA	TRBJ2-2	15	few	TRBV6-1	CASGAGMIGTGELFF	TGTGCCAGCGGGGCCGGAATGATCGGTACCGGGGAGCTGTTTTTT
TRBD2	TRBJ2-3	16	NA	TRBV6-5	CASSYTTSGDAATQYF	TGTGCCAGCAGTTACACTACTAGCGGGGACGCAGCTACGCAGTATTTT
NA	TRBJ1-1	15	few	TRBV19	CASSTPVQGNTEAFF	TGTGCCAGTAGCACCCCAGTACAGGGCAACACTGAAGCTTTCTTT
TRBD1	TRBJ1-1	16	NA	TRBV27	CASSFGQGAMNTEAFF	TGTGCCAGCAGTTTCGGTCAGGGGGCTATGAACACTGAAGCTTTCTTT
TRBD1	TRBJ1-3	14	once	TRBV28	CAANQGTGGNTIYF	TGTGCCGCCAACCAAGGGACAGGGGGAAACACCATATATTTT
TRBD2	TRBJ2-3	17	few	TRBV5-1	CASSLGLAGGSTDTQYF	TGCGCCAGCAGCTTGGGTCTAGCGGGGGGATCCACAGATACGCAGTATTTT
TRBD1	TRBJ1-2	14	NA	TRBV13	CASSSDRDNYGYTF	TGTGCCAGCAGCTCTGACAGGGACAACTATGGCTACACCTTC
NA	TRBJ1-2	14	few	TRBV28	CATNDNSPLYGYTF	TGTGCCACCAACGACAACTCCCCCCTATATGGCTACACCTTC
TRBD1	TRBJ1-1	15	NA	TRBV7-2	CASSFNQGANTEAFF	TGTGCCAGCAGCTTTAATCAGGGGGCTAACACTGAAGCTTTCTTT
TRBD1	TRBJ1-1	14	NA	TRBV7-6	CASSLTGENTEAFF	TGTGCCAGCAGCTTGACAGGGGAGAACACTGAAGCTTTCTTT
TRBD1	TRBJ2-2	16	NA	TRBV5-6	CASRFSGTGHTGELFF	TGTGCCAGCAGGTTCTCCGGGACAGGGCACACCGGGGAGCTGTTTTTT
TRBD1	TRBJ1-1	13	once	TRBV9	CASSAEGGPEAFF	TGTGCCAGCAGCGCCGAAGGGGGCCCTGAAGCTTTCTTT
NA	TRBJ1-3	14	NA	TRBV7-8	CASGPQGSGNTIYF	TGTGCCAGCGGCCCCCAGGGCTCTGGAAACACCATATATTTT
TRBD1	TRBJ1-1	14	NA	TRBV29-1	CSVSQGTTGTEAFF	TGCAGCGTTTCACAGGGGACAACGGGGACTGAAGCTTTCTTT
NA	TRBJ1-1	17	NA	TRBV21-1	CASSKGKHRGQDTEAFF	TGTGCCAGCAGCAAAGGGAAACACAGGGGGCAAGACACTGAAGCTTTCTTT
NA	TRBJ2-7	15	NA	TRBV7-2	CASSHEISSPYEQYF	TGTGCCAGCAGCCACGAGATATCTTCGCCCTACGAGCAGTACTTC
NA	TRBJ2-6	18	NA	TRBV5-5	CASKLRGTVISGANVLTF	TGTGCCAGCAAGCTTCGGGGGACAGTGATCTCTGGGGCCAACGTCCTGACTTTC
NA	TRBJ1-2	15	NA	TRBV6-5	CASSPPGLGFGSYTF	TGTGCCAGCAGTCCTCCGGGACTCGGGTTTGGAAGCTACACCTTC
TRBD1	TRBJ1-1	15	NA	TRBV11-2	CASSLGDRMNTEAFF	TGTGCCAGCAGCTTAGGGGACAGAATGAACACTGAAGCTTTCTTT
TRBD1	TRBJ1-3	15	few	TRBV5-1	CASTQGATSGNTIYF	TGCGCCAGCACCCAGGGGGCAACCTCTGGAAACACCATATATTTT
NA	TRBJ2-7	15	few	TRBV5-1	CASSRNAGPKEEQYF	TGCGCCAGCAGCCGAAATGCGGGACCCAAGGAAGAGCAGTACTTC
TRBD1	TRBJ1-2	13	NA	TRBV28	CASKRQGNYGYTF	TGTGCCAGCAAAAGACAGGGTAACTATGGCTACACCTTC